This record covers a single T cell receptor beta chain. The data were taken from a study of T-cell memory formation after mild COVID-19. TCRdb used MiXCR to reprocess the 5' RACE reads, holding one entry per CDR3 protein. The sample shows just under 550,000 distinct CDR3 sequences, around 21% of them seen only once. CDR1 MNHEY and CDR2 SVGAGI come from the germline V gene. V was cut by 0 bases and J by 3 bases, with 9 bases left in between. CDR3 length: 15 residues. This chain connects TRBV6-5 to TRBJ2-1, with a possible D match to TRBD2 (6 bases). Sequencing used PBMCs or a T cell subset sorted from them (not recorded which). This TCR was recovered from an adult woman who had mild COVID-19 (a few samples of this study predate the infection). Cell type and time point are not known. The CDR3, as DNA: TGTGCCAGCAGTTACTCGCCGGACTACTACAATGAGCAGTTCTTC. This translates into CASSYSPDYYNEQFF.